This T cell receptor beta chain was documented in a study of blood T cell repertoires in COVID-19. Source study methods: Estimation of nucleated cell counts was performed using reference gene primer amplification. Data came from immunoSEQ multiplex PCR; TCRdb stores just in-frame clones and leaves some out. V, J and clone size were drawn from that table, and D and trimming were deduced from the DNA. The sample has 200,000 or so clones; over 80% are singletons. The CDR3 is 14 amino acids. CDR1 and CDR2 from the germline V gene are SGDLS and YYNGEE. The junction had 1 base not matched to a gene; V was cut back by 0 bases and J by 6 bases. Participants in the exposed group had met a COVID-19 case in the 2 weeks before joining the study.

The receptor was derived from a woman aged 25-40 years who had been exposed to COVID-19. Material: PBMCs or T cells enriched from blood (not recorded which). The V call is TRBV9, the J call TRBJ2-1; 9 bases align to TRBD2. The CDR3 loop is CASSVGGRANEQFF. In DNA form, the CDR3 reads TGTGCCAGCAGCGTAGGCGGGAGGGCCAATGAGCAGTTCTTC.